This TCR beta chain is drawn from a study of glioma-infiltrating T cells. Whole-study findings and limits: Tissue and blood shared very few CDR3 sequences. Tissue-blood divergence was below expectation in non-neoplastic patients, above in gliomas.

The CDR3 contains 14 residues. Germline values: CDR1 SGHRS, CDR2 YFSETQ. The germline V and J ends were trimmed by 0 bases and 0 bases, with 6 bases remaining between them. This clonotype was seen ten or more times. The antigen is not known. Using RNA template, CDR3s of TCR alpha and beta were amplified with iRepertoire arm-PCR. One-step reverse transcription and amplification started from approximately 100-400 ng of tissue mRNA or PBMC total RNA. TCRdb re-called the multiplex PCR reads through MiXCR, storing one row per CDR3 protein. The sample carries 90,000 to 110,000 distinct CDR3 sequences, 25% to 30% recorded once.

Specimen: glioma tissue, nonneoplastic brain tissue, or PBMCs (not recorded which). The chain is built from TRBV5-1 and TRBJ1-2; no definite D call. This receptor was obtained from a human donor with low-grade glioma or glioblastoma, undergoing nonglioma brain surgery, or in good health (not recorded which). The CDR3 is CASSLGVANYGYTF. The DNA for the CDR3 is TGCGCCAGCAGCTTGGGGGTCGCTAACTATGGCTACACCTTC.